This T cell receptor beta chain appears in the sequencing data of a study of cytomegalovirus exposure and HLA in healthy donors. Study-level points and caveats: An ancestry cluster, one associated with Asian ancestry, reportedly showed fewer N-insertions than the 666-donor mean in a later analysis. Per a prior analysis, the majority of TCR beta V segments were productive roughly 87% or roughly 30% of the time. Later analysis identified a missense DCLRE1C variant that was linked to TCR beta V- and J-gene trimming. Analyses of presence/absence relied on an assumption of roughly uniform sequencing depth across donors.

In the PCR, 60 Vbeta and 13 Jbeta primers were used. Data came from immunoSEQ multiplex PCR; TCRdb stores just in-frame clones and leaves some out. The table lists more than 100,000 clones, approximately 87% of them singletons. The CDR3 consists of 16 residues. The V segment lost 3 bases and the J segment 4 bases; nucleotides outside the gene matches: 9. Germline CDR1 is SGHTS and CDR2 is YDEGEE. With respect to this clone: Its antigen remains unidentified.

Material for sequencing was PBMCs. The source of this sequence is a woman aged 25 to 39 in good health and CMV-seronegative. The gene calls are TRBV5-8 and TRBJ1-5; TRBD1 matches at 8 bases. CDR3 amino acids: CASSSTRTGYNQPQHF. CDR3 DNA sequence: TGTGCCAGCAGCTCTACCCGGACAGGGTATAATCAGCCCCAGCATTTT.